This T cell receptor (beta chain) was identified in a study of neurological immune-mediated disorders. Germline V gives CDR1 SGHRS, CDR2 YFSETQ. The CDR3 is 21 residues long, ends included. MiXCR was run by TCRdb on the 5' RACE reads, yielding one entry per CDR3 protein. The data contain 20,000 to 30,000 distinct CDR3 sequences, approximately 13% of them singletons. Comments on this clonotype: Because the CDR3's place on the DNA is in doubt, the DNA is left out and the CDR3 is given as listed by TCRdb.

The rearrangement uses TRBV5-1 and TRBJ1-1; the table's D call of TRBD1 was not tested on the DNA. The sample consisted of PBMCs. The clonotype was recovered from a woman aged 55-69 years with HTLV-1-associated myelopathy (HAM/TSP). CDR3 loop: CASSFYICSAIRDRGGTEAFF.